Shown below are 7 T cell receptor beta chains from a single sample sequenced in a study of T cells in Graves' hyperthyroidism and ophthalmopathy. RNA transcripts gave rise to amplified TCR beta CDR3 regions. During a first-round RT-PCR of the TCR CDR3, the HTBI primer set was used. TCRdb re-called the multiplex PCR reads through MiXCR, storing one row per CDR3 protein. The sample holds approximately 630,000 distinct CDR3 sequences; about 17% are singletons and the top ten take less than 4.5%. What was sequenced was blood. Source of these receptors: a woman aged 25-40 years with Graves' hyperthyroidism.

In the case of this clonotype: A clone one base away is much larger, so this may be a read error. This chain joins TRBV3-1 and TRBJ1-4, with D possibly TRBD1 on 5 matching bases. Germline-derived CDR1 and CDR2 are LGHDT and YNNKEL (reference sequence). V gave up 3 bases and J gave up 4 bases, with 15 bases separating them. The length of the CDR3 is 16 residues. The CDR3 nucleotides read TGTGCCAGCAGCCATCACTGGGGGAAGATTAATGAAAAACTGTTTTTT. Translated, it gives CASSHHWGKINEKLFF.

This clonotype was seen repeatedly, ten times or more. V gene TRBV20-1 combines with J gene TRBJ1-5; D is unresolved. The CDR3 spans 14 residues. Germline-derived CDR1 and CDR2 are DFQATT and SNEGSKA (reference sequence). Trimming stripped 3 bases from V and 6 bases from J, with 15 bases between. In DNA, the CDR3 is TGCAGTGCTAGTCTCGGAGGCTCTACTCAGCCCCAGCATTTT. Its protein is CSASLGGSTQPQHF.

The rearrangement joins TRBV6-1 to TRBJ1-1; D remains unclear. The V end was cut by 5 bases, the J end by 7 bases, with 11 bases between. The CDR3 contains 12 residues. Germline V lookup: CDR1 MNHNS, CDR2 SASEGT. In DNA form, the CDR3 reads TGTGCCAGCAGTAATCCTGGGAATGAAGCTTTCTTT. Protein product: CASSNPGNEAFF.

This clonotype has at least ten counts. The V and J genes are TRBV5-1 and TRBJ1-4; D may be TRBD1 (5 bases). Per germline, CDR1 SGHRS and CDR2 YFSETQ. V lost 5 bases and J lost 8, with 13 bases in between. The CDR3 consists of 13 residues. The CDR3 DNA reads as TGCGCCAGCAGACCGGGACGGGGCGAAAAACTGTTTTTT. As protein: CASRPGRGEKLFF.

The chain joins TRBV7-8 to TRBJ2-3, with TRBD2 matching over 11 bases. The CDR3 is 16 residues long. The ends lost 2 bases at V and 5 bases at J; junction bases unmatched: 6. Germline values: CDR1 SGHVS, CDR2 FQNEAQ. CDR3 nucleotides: TGTGCCAGCAGCTTAACTAGCGGGGGTGTGGGAGATACGCAGTATTTT. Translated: CASSLTSGGVGDTQYF.

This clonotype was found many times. The CDR3 spells CASSHMVGNQPQHF. In nucleotides, the CDR3 is TGTGCCAGCAGCCATATGGTCGGGAATCAGCCCCAGCATTTT. This chain links TRBV3-1 with TRBJ1-5; D gene ambiguous. From germline, CDR1 is LGHDT and CDR2 YNNKEL (reference sequence). V gave up 3 bases and J gave up 4 bases, with 10 bases separating them. CDR3 length: 14 residues.

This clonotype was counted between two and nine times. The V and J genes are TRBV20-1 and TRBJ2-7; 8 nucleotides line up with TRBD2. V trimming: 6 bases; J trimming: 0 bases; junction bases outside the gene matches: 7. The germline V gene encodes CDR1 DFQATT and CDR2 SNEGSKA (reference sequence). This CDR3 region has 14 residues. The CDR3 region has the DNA TGCAGTGCCCACGGGGGGGGGTACTCCTACGAGCAGTACTTC. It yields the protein CSAHGGGYSYEQYF.